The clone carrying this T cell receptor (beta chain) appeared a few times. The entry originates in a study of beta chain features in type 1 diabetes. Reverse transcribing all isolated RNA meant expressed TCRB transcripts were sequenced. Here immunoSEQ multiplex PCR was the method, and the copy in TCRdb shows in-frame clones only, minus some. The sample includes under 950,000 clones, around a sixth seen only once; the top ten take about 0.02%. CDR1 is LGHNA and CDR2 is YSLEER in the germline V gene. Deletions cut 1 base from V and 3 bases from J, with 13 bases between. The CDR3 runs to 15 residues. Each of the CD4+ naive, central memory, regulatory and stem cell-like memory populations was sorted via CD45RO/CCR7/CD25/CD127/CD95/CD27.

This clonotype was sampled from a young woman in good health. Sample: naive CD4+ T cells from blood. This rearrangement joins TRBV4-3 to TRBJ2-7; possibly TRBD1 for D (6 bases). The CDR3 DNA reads TGCGCCAGCAGCCAAGGAAGGGGGAACAACTACGAGCAGTACTTC. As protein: CASSQGRGNNYEQYF.